A selection of T cell receptor beta chains follows, all from one sample in a study of T cell repertoires in ileal Crohn's disease. TCRdb's copy holds only in-frame clones and misses some; the assay was immunoSEQ multiplex PCR. The table includes 7,000 to 8,000 clones, 75% to 85% detected once. The sequenced material came from ileal tissue. The receptors derive from an adult with Crohn's disease. The CDR3 runs from the conserved cysteine through the conserved F or W. D genes are given only for firm matches. Expanded clones get a size class; other rows say once, few or many, or leave the size out.

v_call	d_call	j_call	clone_size	cdr3_aa	cdr3_nt
TRBV7-8	NA	TRBJ1-2	few	CASSRTETYGYTF	TGTGCCAGCAGCCGGACAGAAACCTATGGCTACACCTTC
TRBV19	NA	TRBJ1-1	few	CASSIGWGANTEAFF	TGTGCCAGTAGTATAGGATGGGGGGCGAACACTGAAGCTTTCTTT
TRBV11-3	TRBD1	TRBJ2-3	NA	CASSLAGGGDTQYF	TGTGCCAGCAGCTTAGCAGGGGGCGGTGATACGCAGTATTTT
TRBV11-2	NA	TRBJ1-2	NA	CASSSSGPIPYGYTF	TGTGCCAGCAGCTCCTCCGGACCGATCCCCTATGGCTACACCTTC
TRBV5-6	TRBD1	TRBJ1-2	NA	CASSPPYRGGGYGYTF	TGTGCCAGCAGCCCTCCGTACAGGGGTGGCGGCTATGGCTACACCTTC
TRBV27	NA	TRBJ2-2	NA	CASSLAQGIGELFF	TGTGCCAGCAGTCTCGCTCAGGGAATCGGGGAGCTGTTTTTT
TRBV5-4	NA	TRBJ2-1	NA	CASSLGTGYNEQFF	TGTGCCAGCAGCTTGGGAACAGGTTACAATGAGCAGTTCTTC
TRBV9	TRBD2	TRBJ2-7	NA	CASSSQRGAYEQYF	TGTGCCAGCAGCTCCCAGCGGGGGGCCTACGAGCAGTACTTC
TRBV6-1	NA	TRBJ2-1	few	CASSTQGGAGNEQFF	TGTGCCAGCAGTACTCAGGGGGGGGCTGGCAATGAGCAGTTCTTC
TRBV29-1	NA	TRBJ2-7	NA	CSVERVQVRSYEQYF	TGCAGCGTTGAAAGGGTCCAGGTCCGCTCCTACGAGCAGTACTTC
TRBV5-1	TRBD1	TRBJ1-2	once	CASSFQGARGYTF	TGCGCCAGCAGCTTCCAGGGGGCGCGGGGCTACACCTTC
TRBV5-1	TRBD1	TRBJ2-7	NA	CASSLAGGFYEQYF	TGCGCCAGCAGCTTGGCAGGGGGTTTCTACGAGCAGTACTTC
TRBV19	TRBD1	TRBJ1-5	NA	CASSIGTGRTQPQHF	TGTGCCAGTAGTATCGGGACAGGTCGCACTCAGCCCCAGCATTTT
TRBV14	TRBD1	TRBJ1-4	NA	CASSQRGTGVEKLFF	TGTGCCAGCAGCCAACGGGGGACAGGAGTTGAAAAACTGTTTTTT
TRBV2	NA	TRBJ2-5	once	CASSNDLQETQYF	TGTGCCAGCAGTAACGACTTACAAGAGACCCAGTACTTC
TRBV5-1	NA	TRBJ2-1	NA	CASSLTVLQGYNEQFF	TGCGCCAGCAGCTTGACAGTCCTGCAGGGGTATAATGAGCAGTTCTTC
TRBV15	NA	TRBJ2-3	NA	CATTRIGTSTDTQYF	TGTGCCACCACCCGTATAGGAACTAGCACAGATACGCAGTATTTT